These 30 T cell receptor beta chains came from one sample sequenced in a study of beta chain features in type 1 diabetes. Study outcomes and limitations: In every one of the four CD4+ subsets, TCRB CDR3s were moderately but significantly shorter in Type 1 diabetes patients.

These receptors have no known antigen. The sequenced template was cDNA made from the entire isolated RNA. The protocol was immunoSEQ multiplex PCR, while the TCRdb copy is restricted to in-frame clones and leaves out a portion. The table shows a few hundred thousand clones, with over 8.5% occurring only once. Sequencing used central memory CD4+ T cells from blood. These receptors were taken from a man under 40 with type 1 diabetes.

CDR3 sequence (DNA): TGTGCCAGCAGCCCCGATCTGAACCCTAGAAAGGGACGGTACTTC. It translates to CASSPDLNPRKGRYF. The genes are TRBV7-2 and TRBJ2-7; D is tentatively TRBD1 or TRBD2 (5 bases each). V lost 5 bases and J 12 bases, leaving 26 bases between the germline ends. Per the germline V gene, CDR1 is SGHTA and CDR2 is FQGNSA. The CDR3 consists of 15 residues.

V usage is TRBV5-1 and J usage is TRBJ1-1, with 7 bases that match TRBD1. This CDR3 is built from 12 residues. CDR1 is SGHRS, CDR2 YFSETQ, per germline. V lost 4 bases, J lost 8 bases, and 5 bases stayed unmatched. The DNA for the CDR3 is TGCGCCAGCAGCGTGCAGGGGGTGGAAGCTTTCTTT. As protein: CASSVQGVEAFF.

This clone was observed a handful of times. The V gene is TRBV18, the J gene TRBJ1-4; 8 bases are a match to TRBD1. V was clipped by 3 bases and J by 6 bases; unmatched bases: 6. Germline values: CDR1 KGHSH, CDR2 LQKENI. The CDR3 has 15 residues. CDR3 in amino acids: CASSPSAGGYEKLFF. CDR3 nucleotide sequence: TGTGCCAGCTCACCTTCCGCAGGGGGCTATGAAAAACTGTTTTTT.

This clone was found many times. The chain carries TRBV7-2 and TRBJ2-3, with 7 positions matching TRBD2. The CDR3 contains 14 residues. Germline V gene sequence: CDR1 SGHTA, CDR2 FQGNSA. J was trimmed by 2 bases and V by 5 bases; bases with no gene match: 4. The CDR3 is CASSQAGFTDTQYF. The CDR3 nucleotides read TGTGCCAGCAGCCAAGCGGGGTTCACAGATACGCAGTATTTT.

This clone was seen only a few times. V gene TRBV19 combines with J gene TRBJ2-1, with 13 bases lining up with TRBD2. The ends lost 7 bases at V and 5 bases at J; junction bases unmatched: 5. The V gene's germline CDR1 is LNHDA and CDR2 SQIVND (reference sequence). The CDR3 runs to 15 residues. The CDR3 region is CASKGLAGQHNEQFF. Here the CDR3 DNA reads TGTGCCAGTAAGGGACTAGCGGGACAGCACAATGAGCAGTTCTTC.

The V call is TRBV6-5, the J call TRBJ1-1, with D possibly TRBD1 on 5 matching bases. Trimming removed 8 bases at V and 1 base at J, with 5 bases between. The CDR3 is made up of 11 amino acids. Germline assignment: CDR1 MNHEY and CDR2 SVGAGI. The CDR3 coding sequence is TGTGCCAGCCAGGGGAACACTGAAGCTTTCTTT. Translated: CASQGNTEAFF.

This clone was observed a handful of times. The gene calls are TRBV7-7 and TRBJ2-5, with D tentatively TRBD1 (6 bases). The V gene's germline CDR1 is SSHAT and CDR2 FNYEAQ (reference sequence). Trimming took off 9 bases at V and 5 bases at J, with 16 bases between the two ends. The CDR3 spans 13 residues. The DNA for the CDR3 is TGTGCCAGTACAGGGTCGGGCGGGGAGACCCAGTACTTC. Encoded protein: CASTGSGGETQYF.

This clone was observed a handful of times. V and J are TRBV6-5 and TRBJ2-7; 7 nucleotides match TRBD1. V gave up 8 bases and J gave up 1 base; unmatched junction bases: 11. This CDR3 has 15 amino acids. Germline CDR1 and CDR2: MNHEY and SVGAGI. CDR3 in amino acids: CASGDLATGSYEQYF. Written as DNA, the CDR3 is TGTGCCAGCGGCGACCTCGCGACAGGGTCCTACGAGCAGTACTTC.

As regards this clone: One end of the junction does not line up with germline, which may come from a read error. This sample includes further DNA sequences coding for the same CDR3. The V and J genes are TRBV10-2 and TRBJ2-7, with 10 bases fitting TRBD1. CDR3 size: 14 residues. Germline CDR1 is WSHSY and CDR2 is SAAADI. CDR3 sequence (DNA): TGCGCCAGCCGACTGACAGGGGGCAAGTACGAACAGTACTTC. Its protein product is CASRLTGGKYEQYF.

This clone was recorded a few times. The J gene is TRBJ2-3, the V gene TRBV4-2; 10 bases align to TRBD2. Germline V gene data show CDR1 as LGHNA and CDR2 as YNFKEQ. This CDR3 is 15 amino acids long. The trim removed 4 bases at V and 1 base at J, leaving 2 bases unmatched. For the CDR3, the DNA is TGTGCCAGCAGCCTCGGGACTAGCGGCACAGATACGCAGTATTTT. Amino acid sequence: CASSLGTSGTDTQYF.

This chain connects TRBV21-1 to TRBJ2-6; whether TRBD1, the table's D call, matches the DNA was not checked. TRBV21-1 constitutes a pseudogene. The length of the CDR3 is 20 residues. CDR3: CASSKGGVGQGRSGANVLTF. The CDR3, as DNA: TGTGCCAGCAGCAAAGGGGGCGTGGGACAGGGGCGCTCTGGGGCCAACGTCCTGACTTTC.

This clone showed up just a few times. The chain has TRBV6-6 and TRBJ2-7; 9 bases match TRBD1. Trimming took 6 bases from V and 6 from J; bases not matched to a gene: 9. Germline CDR1 and CDR2: MNHNY and SVGAGI (reference sequence). The CDR3 is 14 residues long. This CDR3 reads CASRIQGAQGEQYF. The CDR3 nucleotides read TGTGCCAGCAGGATACAGGGGGCGCAAGGCGAGCAGTACTTC.

In this sample, this clone turned up many times. The genes are TRBV7-2 and TRBJ2-7; tentative D call: TRBD1 (6 bases). Between the trimmed V and J ends, which lost 6 bases and 3 bases, there was a span of 15 bases. CDR1 is SGHTA and CDR2 is FQGNSA in the germline V gene. The CDR3 is 14 residues long. In DNA form, the CDR3 reads TGTGCCAGCAGGCGGACAGACGACTACTACGAGCAGTACTTC. This translates into CASRRTDDYYEQYF. Using reference TRBV7-2 and TRBJ2-7 for the parts outside the CDR3, the full variable domain is GAGVSQSPSNKVTEKGKDVELRCDPISGHTALYWYRQSLGQGLEFLIYFQGNSAPDKSGLPSDRFSAERTGGSVSTLTIQRTQQEDSAVYLCASRRTDDYYEQYFGPGTRLTVT.

This clone was found a few times. The chain couples TRBV11-2 to TRBJ2-1, with D perhaps being TRBD1 or TRBD2 (5 bases each). Germline CDR1 SGHAT, CDR2 FQNNGV. The V end was cut by 6 bases, the J end by 7 bases, with 22 bases between. This CDR3 contains 16 residues. In DNA form, the CDR3 reads TGTGCCAGCAGAGCCCCTGGGACGTCTGTCGTGAATGAGCAGTTCTTC. It yields the protein CASRAPGTSVVNEQFF.

This clone was observed a handful of times. V gene TRBV28 combines with J gene TRBJ2-7; 7 nucleotides agree with TRBD2. CDR1 and CDR2 (germline): MDHEN, SYDVKM. CDR3 length: 12 amino acids. J gave up 3 bases and V 7 bases, and 3 bases lay outside the gene matches. Here the CDR3 reads CASNSGNYEQYF. For the CDR3, the DNA is TGTGCCAGCAACAGCGGGAACTACGAGCAGTACTTC. Full variable domain (missing parts from reference TRBV28 and TRBJ2-7): DVKVTQSSRYLVKRTGEKVFLECVQDMDHENMFWYRQDPGLGLRLIYFSYDVKMKEKGDIPEGYSVSREKKERFSLILESASTNQTSMYLCASNSGNYEQYFGPGTRLTVT.

This clone was counted a few times. The chain links TRBV7-8 to TRBJ2-3, with D tentatively TRBD1 or TRBD2 (6 bases each). Germline CDR1 is SGHVS and CDR2 is FQNEAQ. This CDR3 spans 13 amino acids. V was shortened by 1 base and J by 9 bases, with 11 bases between the two germline ends. CDR3 amino acids: CASSLEEGGTQYF. The CDR3 region has the DNA TGTGCCAGCAGCTTAGAAGAGGGGGGAACGCAGTATTTT.

This clone was recorded a few times. The gene calls are TRBV28 and TRBJ2-7, with 8 nucleotides matching TRBD2. Looked up from germline, CDR1 is MDHEN and CDR2 is SYDVKM. The CDR3 is 19 amino acids. With 0 bases clipped from V and 2 bases from J, the junction kept 15 bases outside the gene matches. CDR3 sequence reads: CASSLWGGVTSGFTYEQYF. The CDR3 bases are TGTGCCAGCAGTTTATGGGGGGGCGTTACTAGCGGTTTTACCTACGAGCAGTACTTC. Complete variable domain (other parts from reference TRBV28 and TRBJ2-7): DVKVTQSSRYLVKRTGEKVFLECVQDMDHENMFWYRQDPGLGLRLIYFSYDVKMKEKGDIPEGYSVSREKKERFSLILESASTNQTSMYLCASSLWGGVTSGFTYEQYFGPGTRLTVT.

V usage is TRBV6-1 and J usage is TRBJ1-2; D unresolved. Germline CDR1 and CDR2: MNHNS and SASEGT. The CDR3 covers 13 residues. Trimming took 2 bases from V and 3 from J, leaving 7 bases between them. The CDR3 DNA sequence: TGTGCCAGCAGTGAAACTATGTACTATGGCTACACCTTC. Amino acid sequence: CASSETMYYGYTF.

The table lists this clone with a few counts. The chain links TRBV4-2 to TRBJ2-1; D is unclear. Looked up from germline, CDR1 is LGHNA and CDR2 is YNFKEQ. Trimming took off 5 bases at V and 7 bases at J, with 15 bases between the two ends. This CDR3 comprises 14 residues. The DNA of the CDR3 is TGTGCCAGCAGCAGGGTATCCTCAGAGAATGAGCAGTTCTTC. Residues: CASSRVSSENEQFF.

The chain joins TRBV11-3 to TRBJ2-5; possible D gene TRBD1, 6 bases. Germline V lookup: CDR1 SGHNT, CDR2 YENEEA. The V end lost 5 bases, the J end lost 1 base, and 11 bases lay between the germline ends. The CDR3 is made up of 14 amino acids. CDR3 sequence (DNA): TGTGCCAGCAGCCCTCAGGACAGCCAAGAGACCCAGTACTTC. Translated: CASSPQDSQETQYF.

This chain connects TRBV11-3 to TRBJ2-3; no clear D. V lost 6 bases and J 4 bases, leaving 11 bases between the germline ends. This CDR3 comprises 13 residues. CDR1 is SGHNT, CDR2 YENEEA, per germline. The CDR3 reads CASSPSFPDTQYF. CDR3 sequence (DNA): TGTGCCAGCAGTCCCTCCTTCCCAGATACGCAGTATTTT.

In its sample, this clone was seen once. The gene calls are TRBV4-1 and TRBJ1-1; TRBD1 matches 9 bases. V gave up 3 bases and J gave up 5 bases; unmatched junction bases: 7. Per germline, CDR1 MGHRA and CDR2 YSYEKL. The CDR3 extends over 15 amino acids. In DNA, the CDR3 is TGCGCCAGCAGCCACTGGGACAGGGCTAATACTGAAGCTTTCTTT. Protein sequence: CASSHWDRANTEAFF.

The CDR3 here is CASRRGTSGSTDTQYF. The CDR3 DNA reads as TGTGCCAGCCGCCGTGGGACTAGCGGAAGCACAGATACGCAGTATTTT. The chain uses TRBV7-2 and TRBJ2-3, with 11 bases that match TRBD2. This CDR3 is built from 16 residues. The germline gives CDR1 SGHTA, CDR2 FQGNSA. The junction had 7 bases not matched to a gene; V was cut back by 8 bases and J by 0 bases.

This clone occurred a few times. In nucleotides, the CDR3 is TGCGCCAGCAGCCGCACACCGGGACAGGGGTCCGAGCAGTACTTC. It codes for CASSRTPGQGSEQYF. The chain employs TRBV4-3 and TRBJ2-7; 10 bases are shared with TRBD1. CDR1 and CDR2 from the germline V gene are LGHNA and YSLEER. V lost 4 bases, J lost 6 bases, and 9 bases stayed unmatched. CDR3 length equals 15 residues.

This chain's CDR3 is CASSATQNTEAFF. The CDR3 DNA is TGTGCCAGCAGTGCCACGCAGAACACTGAAGCTTTCTTT. The rearrangement joins TRBV6-6 to TRBJ1-1; D is undetermined. This CDR3 contains 13 residues. Trimming removed 5 bases from V and 1 base from J, with 8 bases in between. Germline-derived CDR1 and CDR2 are MNHNY and SVGAGI (reference sequence).

This clone has more than one count but fewer than ten. Just one base apart from a much larger clone, this may be a read error. As DNA, the CDR3 is TGTGCCAGCAGCCCTACCCTCAATGAGCAGTTCTTC. It translates to CASSPTLNEQFF. The chain is built from TRBV7-9 and TRBJ2-1; no clear D. CDR1 is SEHNR, CDR2 FQNEAQ, per germline (reference sequence). Trimming pared 5 bases from V and 6 bases from J, leaving 8 bases between. The CDR3 contains 12 residues.

This clone came up a few times. The chain joins TRBV11-2 to TRBJ2-1; 11 bases are shared with TRBD2. J was trimmed by 7 bases and V by 5 bases; bases with no gene match: 4. This CDR3 has 14 residues. CDR1 and CDR2 from the germline V gene are SGHAT and FQNNGV. CDR3 sequence: CASSKLAGVNEQFF. The CDR3 DNA reads TGTGCCAGCAGCAAACTAGCGGGAGTGAATGAGCAGTTCTTC.

This chain links TRBV28 with TRBJ2-7; a possible D gene is TRBD1 (6 bases). The CDR3 contains 15 residues. Germline lookup yields CDR1 MDHEN and CDR2 SYDVKM. The V and J ends lost 6 bases and 2 bases respectively, with 17 bases between them. The CDR3 spells CASRPLRDITYEQYF. CDR3 coding DNA: TGTGCCAGCAGACCTCTCCGGGACATCACCTACGAGCAGTACTTC.

This chain joins TRBV12-5 and TRBJ1-2, with TRBD1 matching over 8 bases. With 2 bases clipped from V and 8 bases from J, the junction kept 13 bases outside the gene matches. Germline V gene sequence: CDR1 LGHNT, CDR2 FRNRAP. This CDR3 is 16 amino acids long. CDR3 sequence (DNA): TGTGCTAGTGGTTTGCACCGGGACAGGAGCTCTTCGGGCTACACCTTC. It translates to CASGLHRDRSSSGYTF.

This clone was recorded many times. V is TRBV7-2 and J is TRBJ2-1, with D uncertain. Germline CDR1 reads SGHTA; CDR2 reads FQGNSA. V lost 3 bases to trimming and J lost 4 bases, with 7 bases between them. The CDR3 spans 13 residues. CDR3 DNA sequence: TGTGCCAGCAGCTTGGACGGTTACAATGAGCAGTTCTTC. It is translated as CASSLDGYNEQFF.